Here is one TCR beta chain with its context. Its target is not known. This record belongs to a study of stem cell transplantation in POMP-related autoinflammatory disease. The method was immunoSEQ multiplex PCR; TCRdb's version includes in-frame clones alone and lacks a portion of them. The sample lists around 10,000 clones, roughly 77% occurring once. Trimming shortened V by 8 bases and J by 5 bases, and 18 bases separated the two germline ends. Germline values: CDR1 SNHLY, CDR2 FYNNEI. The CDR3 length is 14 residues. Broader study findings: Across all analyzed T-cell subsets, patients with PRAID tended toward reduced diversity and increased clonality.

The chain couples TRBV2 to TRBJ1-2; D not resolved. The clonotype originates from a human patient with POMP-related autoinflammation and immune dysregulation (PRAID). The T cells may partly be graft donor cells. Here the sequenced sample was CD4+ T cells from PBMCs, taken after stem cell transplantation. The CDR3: CASSGVRRPYGYTF. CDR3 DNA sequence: TGTGCCAGCTCTGGGGTCCGTCGTCCTTATGGCTACACCTTC.